The next 28 T cell receptor beta chains were all read from a single sample in a study of cytomegalovirus exposure and HLA in healthy donors. Both 60 Vbeta primers and 13 Jbeta primers went into the PCR. TCRdb's table, derived via immunoSEQ multiplex PCR, lists solely in-frame clones and lacks some. The sample has tens of thousands of clones. The sample was PBMCs. These receptor sequences come from a woman aged 25 to 39 in good health and CMV-seronegative.

This sequence joins TRBV7-9 and TRBJ2-1, with TRBD2 matching over 15 bases. The CDR3 is 17 residues long. The V segment lost 4 bases and the J segment 5 bases; nucleotides outside the gene matches: 6. From germline, CDR1 is SEHNR and CDR2 FQNEAQ (reference sequence). CDR3 residues: CASSWPGLAGGNNEQFF. The CDR3 nucleotides read TGTGCCAGCAGCTGGCCGGGACTAGCGGGGGGTAACAATGAGCAGTTCTTC.

The chain joins TRBV6-1 to TRBJ1-5; 9 bases map to TRBD1. V trimming: 5 bases; J trimming: 4 bases; junction bases outside the gene matches: 3. CDR3 length equals 14 residues. Per germline, CDR1 MNHNS and CDR2 SASEGT. The CDR3 DNA reads as TGTGCCAGCAGTCTACAGGGGGCGAATCAGCCCCAGCATTTT. Protein sequence: CASSLQGANQPQHF.

Turning to this clone: Other DNA sequences in the sample encode the same CDR3. The V gene is TRBV19, the J gene TRBJ1-5; D uncertain. Trimming cost V 5 bases and J 4 bases, with 9 bases left between them. Germline lookup yields CDR1 LNHDA and CDR2 SQIVND (reference sequence). CDR3 size: 13 residues. The chain's CDR3 is CASSAEVNQPQHF. The CDR3 coding sequence is TGTGCCAGTAGTGCCGAGGTTAATCAGCCCCAGCATTTT.

This rearrangement joins TRBV18 to TRBJ1-4; a possible D gene is TRBD1 (5 bases). The CDR3 is 13 residues long. Germline CDR1 reads KGHSH; CDR2 reads LQKENI. V lost 4 bases and J lost 5, with 8 bases in between. The CDR3, as DNA: TGTGCCAGCTCACGGGGGGAAAATGAAAAACTGTTTTTT. Encoded protein: CASSRGENEKLFF.

The V gene is TRBV5-1, the J gene TRBJ2-3; 7 nucleotides align to TRBD2. From germline, CDR1 is SGHRS and CDR2 YFSETQ. The CDR3 has 16 residues. V lost 7 bases to trimming and J lost 0 bases; unmatched junction nucleotides: 11. CDR3 amino acids: CASGERGGASTDTQYF. CDR3 in DNA: TGCGCCAGCGGAGAACGCGGGGGTGCTAGCACAGATACGCAGTATTTT.

CDR3 in amino acids: CASITAGPNTEAFF. Here the CDR3 DNA reads TGTGCCAGCATTACCGCAGGCCCCAACACTGAAGCTTTCTTT. The V gene is TRBV28, the J gene TRBJ1-1; D uncertain. The CDR3 length is 14 residues. Trimming shortened V by 7 bases and J by 2 bases, and 14 bases separated the two germline ends. Germline V lookup: CDR1 MDHEN, CDR2 SYDVKM.

V and J are TRBV7-9 and TRBJ2-7, with 10 bases lining up with TRBD1. CDR1 and CDR2 (germline): SEHNR, FQNEAQ (reference sequence). After removal of 4 bases from V and 7 bases from J, the junction contained 7 bases not matched to a gene. This CDR3 contains 14 residues. DNA of the CDR3: TGTGCCAGCAGCTCCCGACAGGGGGCAGAGGAGCAGTACTTC. Its translation is CASSSRQGAEEQYF.

The V call is TRBV4-2, the J call TRBJ1-4; the D is unclear. V dropped 0 bases and J dropped 4 bases, with 12 bases sitting between them. The CDR3 is made up of 16 amino acids. The germline V gene has CDR1 LGHNA and CDR2 YNFKEQ. CDR3 DNA: TGTGCCAGCAGCCAAGAGGGAGCACGGTATAATGAAAAACTGTTTTTT. As protein: CASSQEGARYNEKLFF.

The chain couples TRBV4-1 to TRBJ2-3, with 10 bases identical to TRBD2. CDR3 length equals 18 residues. The V segment lost 1 base and the J segment 0 bases; nucleotides outside the gene matches: 7. From germline, CDR1 is MGHRA and CDR2 YSYEKL. CDR3 DNA sequence: TGCGCCAGCAGCCAAGGGCTAGCGGGGGTTGCTAGCACAGATACGCAGTATTTT. Its protein is CASSQGLAGVASTDTQYF.

The J gene is TRBJ2-7, the V gene TRBV19; the match to TRBD1 covers 9 bases. Looked up from germline, CDR1 is LNHDA and CDR2 is SQIVND (reference sequence). Trimming removed 4 bases from V and 12 bases from J; junction bases left unmatched: 13. This CDR3 contains 14 residues. CDR3 residues: CASSTGTGMTPRYF. The CDR3 coding sequence is TGTGCCAGTAGTACCGGGACAGGGATGACTCCTAGGTACTTC.

This rearrangement joins TRBV27 to TRBJ1-2; D gene uncertain. This CDR3 is built from 14 residues. The V gene's germline CDR1 is MNHEY and CDR2 SMNVEV (reference sequence). V was cut by 2 bases and J by 3 bases, with 10 bases left in between. CDR3 bases: TGTGCCAGCAGTTTAGGCGGCAGCGACTATGGCTACACCTTC. Protein sequence: CASSLGGSDYGYTF.

The rearrangement joins TRBV29-1 to TRBJ2-5; 9 positions match TRBD1. The CDR3 runs to 13 residues. CDR1 is SQVTM and CDR2 is ANQGSEA in the germline V gene. V shed 6 bases, J shed 1 base, and the junction held 3 bases outside the gene matches. The CDR3 reads CSVQQGAQETQYF. CDR3 bases: TGCAGCGTCCAACAGGGGGCCCAAGAGACCCAGTACTTC.

The rearrangement joins TRBV30 to TRBJ2-7, with 14 bases aligning to TRBD2. Germline V gene lookup returns CDR1 GTSNPN and CDR2 SVGIG (reference sequence). The J segment lost 4 bases and the V segment lost 5 bases, leaving 7 bases of the junction unmatched. CDR3 length equals 15 residues. CDR3 region: CAWGRGTSGSYEQYF. DNA of the CDR3: TGTGCCTGGGGGAGGGGGACTAGCGGGAGTTACGAGCAGTACTTC.

The chain is built from TRBV28 and TRBJ2-1; a weak D match, TRBD2 (6 bases). This CDR3 contains 15 residues. CDR1 and CDR2 (germline): MDHEN, SYDVKM. V was cut by 2 bases and J by 10 bases, with 18 bases left in between. CDR3 region: CASSLLETGRGEQFF. In DNA, the CDR3 is TGTGCCAGCAGTTTACTGGAGACTGGCCGGGGGGAGCAGTTCTTC.

Remarks on this clone: The same CDR3 can be traced to other DNA sequences in this sample. The V call is TRBV29-1, the J call TRBJ2-1; TRBD2 matches 11 bases. This CDR3 has 16 amino acids. The J segment lost 5 bases and the V segment lost 1 base, leaving 7 bases of the junction unmatched. CDR1 is SQVTM, CDR2 ANQGSEA, per germline. The CDR3, as DNA: TGCAGCGTTGAAGGGCTAGCGGGAGGTTCCGACAATGAGCAGTTCTTC. The encoded protein is CSVEGLAGGSDNEQFF.

V and J are TRBV10-1 and TRBJ1-5, with TRBD1 matching 8 bases. The CDR3 is 15 amino acids. V shed 6 bases, J shed 3 bases, and the junction held 7 bases outside the gene matches. Per the germline V gene, CDR1 is WNHNN and CDR2 is SYGVQD (reference sequence). The CDR3 nucleotides read TGCGCCAGCAGCCGACAGGGGCTACCCAATCAGCCCCAGCATTTT. It specifies CASSRQGLPNQPQHF.

This chain joins TRBV28 and TRBJ1-1; TRBD1 might be the D (6 bases). The CDR3 contains 12 residues. V dropped 2 bases and J dropped 8 bases, with 9 bases sitting between them. Germline V CDR1 and CDR2: MDHEN, SYDVKM. DNA of the CDR3: TGTGCCAGCAGTTTAGGGACAAAAGAAGCTTTCTTT. This encodes CASSLGTKEAFF.

CDR3 region: CASSYIGAVGYGYTF. The DNA for the CDR3 is TGTGCCAGCAGCTACATAGGGGCAGTCGGCTATGGCTACACCTTC. This sequence joins TRBV7-9 and TRBJ1-2, with a possible D match to TRBD1 (5 bases). Germline V lookup: CDR1 SEHNR, CDR2 FQNEAQ (reference sequence). The V end was cut by 4 bases, the J end by 4 bases, with 16 bases between. The CDR3 loop spans 15 amino acids.

The chain is built from TRBV29-1 and TRBJ1-6; 7 nucleotides line up with TRBD1. This CDR3 is built from 13 residues. Germline trimming cut 0 bases from V and 14 bases from J; bases unmatched to any gene: 7. From germline, CDR1 is SQVTM and CDR2 ANQGSEA. The CDR3 nucleotides are TGCAGCGTTGAAGAGCCCGGGGACAGTTCCCTCCACTTT. Translated, it gives CSVEEPGDSSLHF.

The J gene is TRBJ1-2, the V gene TRBV30; 8 nucleotides agree with TRBD1. CDR3 length equals 14 residues. Germline trimming cut 0 bases from V and 6 bases from J; bases unmatched to any gene: 6. The germline CDR1 and CDR2 sequences are GTSNPN and SVGIG (reference sequence). The CDR3 DNA follows: TGTGCCTGGAGTGTTCCGGACAGGGATAATGGCTACACCTTC. It specifies CAWSVPDRDNGYTF.

The V call is TRBV7-9, the J call TRBJ2-1; no clear D. This CDR3 region has 12 residues. The germline gives CDR1 SEHNR, CDR2 FQNEAQ (reference sequence). Trimming removed 5 bases from V and 5 bases from J, with 7 bases in between. The CDR3 protein is CASSPANNEQFF. The DNA for the CDR3 is TGTGCCAGCAGCCCTGCGAACAATGAGCAGTTCTTC.

The chain couples TRBV5-1 to TRBJ2-2, with 10 bases lining up with TRBD2. The CDR3 consists of 17 residues. Germline CDR1 reads SGHRS; CDR2 reads YFSETQ. V lost 4 bases and J lost 7; bases outside the gene matches: 13. CDR3 nucleotides: TGCGCCAGCAGCACCAATCTAGCGGGAGTTCGCGGCGGGGAGCTGTTTTTT. Translation gives CASSTNLAGVRGGELFF.

The rearrangement links TRBV28 to TRBJ1-4; maybe TRBD1 (6 bases). V gave up 6 bases and J gave up 3 bases, with 11 bases separating them. CDR1 is MDHEN and CDR2 is SYDVKM in the germline V gene. The CDR3 has 14 residues. DNA for the CDR3: TGTGCCAGCAGAGGACAGCGACCTAATGAAAAACTGTTTTTT. Translation gives CASRGQRPNEKLFF.

This chain joins TRBV7-2 and TRBJ2-3; 7 bases line up with TRBD1. The trim removed 11 bases at V and 2 bases at J, leaving 7 bases unmatched. The CDR3 length is 13 residues. Germline CDR1 reads SGHTA; CDR2 reads FQGNSA. This chain's CDR3 is CASGDRPTDTQYF. CDR3 DNA sequence: TGTGCCTCCGGGGACAGACCCACAGATACGCAGTATTTT.

This rearrangement joins TRBV7-9 to TRBJ2-7; 9 bases agree with TRBD1. V gave up 4 bases and J gave up 6 bases; unmatched junction bases: 4. The CDR3 consists of 13 residues. Germline V gene data show CDR1 as SEHNR and CDR2 as FQNEAQ (reference sequence). Here the CDR3 reads CASSYTGGGEQYF. In DNA, the CDR3 is TGTGCCAGCAGCTATACAGGGGGCGGCGAGCAGTACTTC.

The rearrangement uses TRBV9 and TRBJ2-7; 9 nucleotides align to TRBD1. The CDR3 length is 15 residues. The germline V gene encodes CDR1 SGDLS and CDR2 YYNGEE. The V and J ends lost 4 bases and 2 bases, in that order; junction bases with no gene match: 7. The CDR3 sequence: CASSTPGTGTYEQYF. CDR3 DNA sequence: TGTGCCAGCAGCACGCCCGGGACAGGGACCTACGAGCAGTACTTC. Full variable domain (missing parts from reference TRBV9 and TRBJ2-7): DSGVTQTPKHLITATGQRVTLRCSPRSGDLSVYWYQQSLDQGLQFLIQYYNGEERAKGNILERFSAQQFPDLHSELNLSSLELGDSALYFCASSTPGTGTYEQYFGPGTRLTVT.

This chain connects TRBV5-1 to TRBJ2-7, with 14 bases fitting TRBD2. The germline CDR1 and CDR2 sequences are SGHRS and YFSETQ. CDR3 length: 16 amino acids. Trimming removed 4 bases from V and 4 bases from J; junction bases left unmatched: 7. The CDR3 loop reads CASSLGLAGASYEQYF. The CDR3 bases are TGCGCCAGCAGCCTGGGACTAGCGGGAGCCAGTTACGAGCAGTACTTC.

The chain combines TRBV4-1 with TRBJ2-2; 9 bases line up with TRBD2. CDR3 length: 21 residues. CDR1 and CDR2 from the germline V gene are MGHRA and YSYEKL. The ends lost 4 bases at V and 6 bases at J; junction bases unmatched: 24. The CDR3 region is CASSLHRGGTARGRASGELFF. CDR3 in DNA: TGCGCCAGCAGCCTCCACCGGGGAGGGACGGCGCGCGGGAGGGCCTCCGGGGAGCTGTTTTTT.